What follows are 28 T cell receptor beta chains derived from one specimen sequenced in a study of PD-1 blockade in classical Hodgkin lymphoma. Every patient relapsed after autologous stem cell transplantation, and brentuximab vedotin exposure varied. Assay: immunoSEQ multiplex PCR; the TCRdb copy retains only in-frame clones and omits some. The sample shows 98,000 or so clones, 80% to 90% of them seen only once. The material was peripheral blood mononuclear cells (PBMCs), obtained before the second cycle of nivolumab. The receptor source for this set is a human donor with classical Hodgkin lymphoma.

V usage is TRBV19 and J usage is TRBJ2-7, with D perhaps matching TRBD2 (6 bases). V lost 4 bases to trimming and J lost 6 bases, with 19 bases between them. Germline CDR1 and CDR2: LNHDA and SQIVND (reference sequence). The CDR3 covers 15 residues. The CDR3 loop reads CASSTRLGGNSEQYF. CDR3 in DNA: TGTGCCAGTAGTACCCGCCTTGGCGGGAACAGCGAGCAGTACTTC.

The chain recombines TRBV29-1 with TRBJ1-3, with a possible D match to TRBD1 (6 bases). Germline V CDR1 and CDR2: SQVTM, ANQGSEA. V lost 5 bases and J 2 bases, leaving 19 bases between the germline ends. CDR3 length: 16 amino acids. The CDR3 sequence: CSVSGGAKSPGNTIYF. As DNA, the CDR3 is TGCAGCGTTAGTGGGGGCGCGAAGTCTCCTGGAAACACCATATATTTT.

The J gene is TRBJ1-5, the V gene TRBV19; D not certain. This CDR3 has 13 amino acids. Germline CDR1 reads LNHDA; CDR2 reads SQIVND (reference sequence). V lost 3 bases and J 0 bases, leaving 3 bases between the germline ends. The CDR3 sequence is CASSMGSNQPQHF. The DNA for the CDR3 is TGTGCCAGTAGTATGGGTAGCAATCAGCCCCAGCATTTT.

The rearrangement joins TRBV2 to TRBJ2-1; 14 nucleotides match TRBD2. The CDR3 is 13 amino acids. The germline CDR1 and CDR2 sequences are SNHLY and FYNNEI. Losses at the gene ends were 4 bases for V and 10 bases for J; bases not matched to a gene: 0. Written as DNA, the CDR3 is TGTGCCAGCAGTGGACTAGCGGGAGGGGAGCAGTTCTTC. This sequence encodes CASSGLAGGEQFF.

V and J are TRBV18 and TRBJ1-5, with TRBD1 identical over 10 bases. In germline, CDR1 is KGHSH, CDR2 LQKENI. The CDR3 contains 15 residues. J lost 7 bases, V lost 6 bases, and 9 bases had no gene match. The CDR3 loop is CASSGGTGVNQPQHF. In nucleotides, the CDR3 is TGTGCCAGCTCCGGAGGGACAGGGGTGAACCAGCCCCAGCATTTT. Looking up the rest from reference TRBV18 and TRBJ1-5 gives the full variable domain: NAGVMQNPRHLVRRRGQEARLRCSPMKGHSHVYWYRQLPEEGLKFMVYLQKENIIDESGMPKERFSAEFPKEGPSILRIQQVVRGDSAAYFCASSGGTGVNQPQHFGDGTRLSIL.

Remarks on this clone: Other DNA sequences of this sample code for an identical CDR3. This chain links TRBV5-5 with TRBJ1-1; the D is unclear. V gave up 2 bases and J gave up 1 base, with 6 bases separating them. The CDR3 runs to 13 residues. Germline CDR1 and CDR2: SGHKS and YYEKEE (reference sequence). As DNA, the CDR3 is TGTGCCAGCAGCTTTTCGGGGAACACTGAAGCTTTCTTT. This sequence encodes CASSFSGNTEAFF.

The chain uses TRBV6-1 and TRBJ1-1, with D tentatively TRBD1 (5 bases). The V gene's germline CDR1 is MNHNS and CDR2 SASEGT. V was clipped by 8 bases and J by 4 bases, with 14 bases between them. The CDR3 is 13 amino acids. The CDR3 spells CASGGASGTEAFF. The CDR3 bases are TGTGCCAGCGGTGGGGCCTCGGGCACTGAAGCTTTCTTT.

The chain combines TRBV30 with TRBJ2-5, with D possibly TRBD1 on 6 matching bases. This CDR3 comprises 12 residues. Trimming removed 3 bases from V and 9 bases from J, with 14 bases in between. Germline V gives CDR1 GTSNPN, CDR2 SVGIG (reference sequence). CDR3 region: CAWSSGVRAQYF. DNA for the CDR3: TGTGCCTGGAGCTCAGGGGTCCGGGCCCAGTACTTC.

The genes are TRBV28 and TRBJ2-3; 7 bases are a match to TRBD1. The CDR3 totals 14 residues. After removal of 3 bases from V and 4 bases from J, the junction contained 4 bases not matched to a gene. The germline V gene encodes CDR1 MDHEN and CDR2 SYDVKM. The CDR3 sequence is CASSFGQDADTQYF. The CDR3 DNA sequence: TGTGCCAGCAGTTTCGGACAGGACGCAGATACGCAGTATTTT.

The chain couples TRBV19 to TRBJ2-2; 7 bases are shared with TRBD2. Germline-derived CDR1 and CDR2 are LNHDA and SQIVND (reference sequence). The CDR3 length is 16 residues. J was trimmed by 3 bases and V by 0 bases; bases with no gene match: 4. In DNA form, the CDR3 reads TGTGCCAGTAGTATAGATCCGGGGGGAGACACCGGGGAGCTGTTTTTT. Translation: CASSIDPGGDTGELFF.

The V gene is TRBV7-9, the J gene TRBJ2-6; either TRBD1 or TRBD2 may fit D (6 bases each). Trimming cost V 3 bases and J 2 bases, with 20 bases left between them. The CDR3 loop spans 19 amino acids. Germline V gives CDR1 SEHNR, CDR2 FQNEAQ (reference sequence). CDR3 DNA sequence: TGTGCCAGCAGCTTTAGGCAGGAGCCGGGGGCGGCTGGGGCCAACGTCCTGACTTTC. Translation gives CASSFRQEPGAAGANVLTF.

This chain uses TRBV27 with TRBJ1-2; D gene uncertain. From germline, CDR1 is MNHEY and CDR2 SMNVEV (reference sequence). This CDR3 is built from 16 residues. Trimming took 1 base from V and 5 from J, leaving 17 bases between them. CDR3 sequence reads: CASSLYPGPIPYGYTF. The CDR3 DNA reads as TGTGCCAGCAGTTTATACCCCGGGCCGATTCCTTATGGCTACACCTTC.

The chain carries TRBV7-2 and TRBJ1-1, with 7 nucleotides matching TRBD1. J gave up 0 bases and V 5 bases, and 6 bases lay outside the gene matches. The CDR3 contains 15 residues. Germline V gene sequence: CDR1 SGHTA, CDR2 FQGNSA. The CDR3 nucleotides read TGTGCCAGCAGCCCCTGGGACAGCATGAACACTGAAGCTTTCTTT. Amino acid sequence: CASSPWDSMNTEAFF.

This chain uses TRBV10-1 with TRBJ1-1; 8 bases are a match to TRBD1. The CDR3 contains 15 residues. From germline, CDR1 is WNHNN and CDR2 SYGVQD (reference sequence). The junction had 4 bases not matched to a gene; V was cut back by 0 bases and J by 4 bases. The CDR3 sequence: CASSESPGGGTEAFF. The CDR3 DNA follows: TGCGCCAGCAGTGAGTCCCCAGGGGGCGGCACTGAAGCTTTCTTT.

The chain is built from TRBV2 and TRBJ2-7; D is ambiguous. V was trimmed by 6 bases and J by 9 bases, leaving 27 bases between them. The CDR3 covers 16 residues. CDR1 is SNHLY, CDR2 FYNNEI, per germline. The CDR3 spells CASSQYPAAYLRVQYF. The CDR3 bases are TGTGCCAGCAGCCAATACCCGGCGGCCTACTTACGAGTGCAGTACTTC.

The chain uses TRBV15 and TRBJ1-5; no clear D. The germline V gene has CDR1 LNHNV and CDR2 YYDKDF (reference sequence). The CDR3 runs to 15 residues. Trimming took off 0 bases at V and 4 bases at J, with 10 bases between the two ends. Here the CDR3 DNA reads TGTGCCACCAGCAGAGACCTGGGCGTTAATCAGCCCCAGCATTTT. Translated: CATSRDLGVNQPQHF.

In regard to this clone: The sample holds other DNA sequences that translate to the same CDR3. The CDR3 coding sequence is TGTGCCAGCAGTTACTCGCTCAGGGGACCGAATGAAAAACTGTTTTTT. Translating it yields CASSYSLRGPNEKLFF. V gene TRBV6-5 combines with J gene TRBJ1-4; D is possibly TRBD1 (6 bases). Looked up from germline, CDR1 is MNHEY and CDR2 is SVGAGI. Trimming took 0 bases from V and 5 from J, leaving 13 bases between them. This CDR3 region has 16 residues.

In this sample, this clone turned up once. The genes are TRBV4-3 and TRBJ2-7, with 7 nucleotides matching TRBD2. Trimming at V came to 4 bases and at J to 2 bases, leaving 17 bases not matched to a gene. CDR3 length equals 18 residues. Germline V CDR1 and CDR2: LGHNA, YSLEER. DNA for the CDR3: TGCGCCAGCAGCCCATGGGTTGGGGGGGAGGACCTAACCTACGAGCAGTACTTC. Residues: CASSPWVGGEDLTYEQYF.

This rearrangement joins TRBV7-2 to TRBJ1-3; 8 bases agree with TRBD1. The germline V gene has CDR1 SGHTA and CDR2 FQGNSA. V shed 0 bases and J 4 bases; nucleotides not matched to a gene: 2. The CDR3 is 15 amino acids. The CDR3 sequence: CASSLASGGGNTIYF. The CDR3 region has the DNA TGTGCCAGCAGCTTAGCGTCAGGGGGCGGAAACACCATATATTTT.

This chain uses TRBV7-8 with TRBJ1-5; weak D call: TRBD1 (5 bases). CDR1 and CDR2 (germline): SGHVS, FQNEAQ. V was pared by 4 bases and J by 0 bases, with 19 bases between. This CDR3 has 18 residues. The CDR3 nucleotides read TGTGCCAGCAGCTCTAGGCCGCGACAGACCTATAGCAATCAGCCCCAGCATTTT. It encodes CASSSRPRQTYSNQPQHF.

This sequence joins TRBV6-5 and TRBJ2-7, with D possibly being TRBD1 (6 bases). Trimming shortened V by 5 bases and J by 2 bases, and 10 bases separated the two germline ends. The CDR3 runs 13 residues. Per germline, CDR1 MNHEY and CDR2 SVGAGI. The CDR3 region has the DNA TGTGCCAGCAGTCTTGGACAGACCTACGAGCAGTACTTC. Protein sequence: CASSLGQTYEQYF.

This chain joins TRBV5-5 and TRBJ1-5, with D hard to call. Trimming removed 0 bases at V and 0 bases at J, with 7 bases between. This CDR3 region has 15 residues. The germline V gene encodes CDR1 SGHKS and CDR2 YYEKEE (reference sequence). The CDR3 loop is CASSLVVNSNQPQHF. Written as DNA, the CDR3 is TGTGCCAGCAGCTTGGTGGTGAATAGCAATCAGCCCCAGCATTTT.

V usage is TRBV5-6 and J usage is TRBJ2-7; 11 bases line up with TRBD1. The CDR3 length is 15 residues. V was clipped by 3 bases and J by 5 bases; unmatched bases: 7. CDR1 SGHDT and CDR2 YYEEEE come from the germline V gene. The CDR3 DNA reads as TGTGCCAGCAGCTGGACAGGGGGCTTGGGGAACGAGCAGTACTTC. The encoded protein is CASSWTGGLGNEQYF. Full variable domain (outside the CDR3, taken from reference TRBV5-6 and TRBJ2-7): DAGVTQSPTHLIKTRGQQVTLRCSPKSGHDTVSWYQQALGQGPQFIFQYYEEEERQRGNFPDRFSGHQFPNYSSELNVNALLLGDSALYLCASSWTGGLGNEQYFGPGTRLTVT.

The V call is TRBV5-1, the J call TRBJ2-7; weak D call: TRBD2 (5 bases). Germline lookup yields CDR1 SGHRS and CDR2 YFSETQ. Trimming shortened V by 0 bases and J by 0 bases, and 13 bases separated the two germline ends. The CDR3 is 16 residues long. CDR3 residues: CASSLVAGSSSYEQYF. The CDR3 DNA reads TGCGCCAGCAGCTTGGTGGCGGGCTCTAGCTCCTACGAGCAGTACTTC. The whole variable domain, remainder taken from reference TRBV5-1 and TRBJ2-7, is KAGVTQTPRYLIKTRGQQVTLSCSPISGHRSVSWYQQTPGQGLQFLFEYFSETQRNKGNFPGRFSGRQFSNSRSEMNVSTLELGDSALYLCASSLVAGSSSYEQYFGPGTRLTVT.

The V call is TRBV2, the J call TRBJ1-1; TRBD1 agrees at 8 bases. V was pared by 7 bases and J by 1 base, with 5 bases of the junction left unmatched. Looked up from germline, CDR1 is SNHLY and CDR2 is FYNNEI. This CDR3 contains 14 residues. Here the CDR3 DNA reads TGTGCCAGCACCGCAGGGGGCCCGAACACTGAAGCTTTCTTT. Encoded protein: CASTAGGPNTEAFF.

J is TRBJ1-2 and V is TRBV29-1; 7 nucleotides agree with TRBD1. J lost 7 bases, V lost 3 bases, and 14 bases had no gene match. Germline values: CDR1 SQVTM, CDR2 ANQGSEA. This CDR3 region has 15 residues. The CDR3 loop reads CSVEAGGQGVTGYTF. CDR3 DNA: TGCAGCGTTGAGGCGGGGGGCCAGGGGGTTACTGGCTACACCTTC.

A single count supports this clone. V and J are TRBV10-1 and TRBJ2-3; TRBD2 is a possible D gene (6 bases). Germline-derived CDR1 and CDR2 are WNHNN and SYGVQD (reference sequence). Trimming stripped 6 bases from V and 1 base from J, with 14 bases between. This CDR3 contains 15 residues. CDR3 sequence reads: CASSRDLAGTDTQYF. The CDR3, as DNA: TGCGCCAGCAGCCGGGACTTAGCGGGCACAGATACGCAGTATTTT.

This rearrangement joins TRBV9 to TRBJ1-2; 9 bases are shared with TRBD1. Germline V gene data show CDR1 as SGDLS and CDR2 as YYNGEE. V lost 0 bases and J lost 4; bases outside the gene matches: 10. This CDR3 contains 17 residues. The CDR3 loop reads CASSVATWDRASYGYTF. In nucleotides, the CDR3 is TGTGCCAGCAGCGTAGCTACTTGGGACAGGGCTTCCTATGGCTACACCTTC.